A selection of T cell receptor beta chains follows, all from one sample in a study of control samples from healthy donors and cancer patients. The repertoire was sequenced with immunoSEQ multiplex PCR; TCRdb's copy has only in-frame clones and lacks some. The data contain around 110,000 clones, over 90% of them singletons. The sequencing sample was made of blood. The receptor set was obtained from a young man in good health. CDR3s leave out the opening cysteine and the closing phenylalanine or tryptophan.

TRBJ1-2 11 TRBV5-1 ASSPNRDRGYT
TRBJ1-2 13 TRBV5-4 ASSGGTEINYGYT
TRBJ2-2 12 TRBV7-2 ASSLNRAAGELF
TRBJ2-7 13 TRBV9 ASSVSGQGGYEQY
TRBJ2-3 14 TRBV6-5 ASSYSVAGSTDTQY
TRBJ2-5 13 TRBV7-6 ASSAGHRGGETQY
TRBJ1-4 14 TRBV9 ASSARGGTTNEKLF
TRBJ2-1 13 TRBV11-3 ASSLGRGGSNEQF
TRBJ1-2 12 TRBV3-1/TRBV3-2 ASSQEALRGGYT
TRBJ2-1 12 TRBV3-1/TRBV3-2 ASSPTGGRNEQF
TRBJ2-3 13 TRBV24-1 ATSDPTGPPDTQY
TRBJ1-6 12 TRBV19 ASMGRAKNSPLH
TRBJ2-3 13 TRBV7-2 ASSPLLRRTDTQY
TRBJ2-7 13 TRBV6-5 ASSSPGTSTYEQY
TRBJ1-1 17 TRBV27 ASSLSPAQNTEMNTEAF
TRBJ2-1 14 TRBV19 ASSTKGRGYYNEQF
TRBJ1-5 14 TRBV5-6 ASSTFSGTFDQPQH
TRBJ2-7 14 TRBV3-1/TRBV3-2 ASSHGSGGALYEQY
TRBJ1-6 11 TRBV10-3 AISRPDNSPLH
TRBJ2-2 13 TRBV2 ASSEEQPNTGELF
TRBJ2-2 15 TRBV2 ASRYTPTALGTGELF
TRBJ1-1 12 TRBV18 ASSPGISGAEAF
TRBJ2-1 18 TRBV3-1/TRBV3-2 ASSQERTSGTIPSYNEQF
TRBJ1-1 12 TRBV6-5 ASTGGLMNTEAF
TRBJ1-2 14 TRBV28 ASSPGQGPRFYGYT
TRBJ2-7 12 TRBV21-1 ASSHFHLRDEQY